A selection of T cell receptor beta chains follows, all from one sample in a study of blood T cell repertoires in COVID-19. Clones were read by immunoSEQ multiplex PCR, and TCRdb kept only the in-frame ones, dropping some. The profile shows about 32,000 clones, 93% of them singletons. The sample comprised peripheral blood. These receptors were taken from a male donor with active COVID-19. Both conserved end residues are part of each CDR3. The order of the fields is clone size, CDR3 length, V gene, J gene, D gene, CDR3 DNA, CDR3 protein. The D gene is left open where the match is weak. Not every row has a clone size; where given, it reads once, few, many or a size class.

.	13	TRBV12-3/TRBV12-4	TRBJ1-1	.	TGTGCCAGCAGTTTTGTGAGGAACACTGAAGCTTTCTTT	CASSFVRNTEAFF
.	12	TRBV2	TRBJ2-7	.	TGTGCCAGCCTACGGGTCTCCTACGAGCAGTACTTC	CASLRVSYEQYF
.	15	TRBV19	TRBJ2-3	TRBD2	TGTGCCAGTAGTATAATTAGCGGGGGCACAGATACGCAGTATTTT	CASSIISGGTDTQYF
.	16	TRBV5-1	TRBJ2-1	.	TGCGCCAGCAGTTTGCCGACCGGACAGTCCTACAATGAGCAGTTCTTC	CASSLPTGQSYNEQFF
few	15	TRBV18	TRBJ1-5	.	TGTGCCAGCTCACCACGCCGACAGGGCAATCAGCCCCAGCATTTT	CASSPRRQGNQPQHF
.	18	TRBV7-8	TRBJ2-3	TRBD2	TGTGCCAGCAGCTCTTGGACTAGCGGGGGGGCCTCCACAGATACGCAGTATTTT	CASSSWTSGGASTDTQYF
.	16	TRBV6-1	TRBJ2-6	.	TGTGCCAGCAGTGAATTCGCAGACTCTGGGGCCAACGTCCTGACTTTC	CASSEFADSGANVLTF
.	14	TRBV2	TRBJ2-7	TRBD1	TGTGCCAGCAGCGAGGAAAGGACAGGGCGAGAGCAGTACTTC	CASSEERTGREQYF
.	16	TRBV13	TRBJ2-3	TRBD2	TGTGCCAGCAGCTTAGGACTAGCGGCTAGCACAGATACGCAGTATTTT	CASSLGLAASTDTQYF
.	13	TRBV12-3/TRBV12-4	TRBJ1-2	.	TGTGCCAGCAGTTCAGAGAGGATCTATGGCTACACCTTC	CASSSERIYGYTF
.	13	TRBV11-2	TRBJ2-3	TRBD2	TGTGCCAGCAGCACTAGCGGGTTAGATACGCAGTATTTT	CASSTSGLDTQYF
.	15	TRBV15	TRBJ1-1	TRBD1	TGTGCCACCAGCAGGCAGGGACAGGGTTGGACTGAAGCTTTCTTT	CATSRQGQGWTEAFF
once	15	TRBV21-1	TRBJ1-1	.	TGTGCCAGCAGCTCCAGAGGTCCAGGGTGGACTGAAGCTTTCTTT	CASSSRGPGWTEAFF
.	15	TRBV6-1	TRBJ2-1	.	TGTGCCAGCAGTGAAGAAGTCGGGGGATACAATGAGCAGTTCTTC	CASSEEVGGYNEQFF
once	16	TRBV5-4	TRBJ2-1	.	TGTGCCAGCAGCTTGTTTACGGGGAGCTCCTACAATGAGCAGTTCTTC	CASSLFTGSSYNEQFF